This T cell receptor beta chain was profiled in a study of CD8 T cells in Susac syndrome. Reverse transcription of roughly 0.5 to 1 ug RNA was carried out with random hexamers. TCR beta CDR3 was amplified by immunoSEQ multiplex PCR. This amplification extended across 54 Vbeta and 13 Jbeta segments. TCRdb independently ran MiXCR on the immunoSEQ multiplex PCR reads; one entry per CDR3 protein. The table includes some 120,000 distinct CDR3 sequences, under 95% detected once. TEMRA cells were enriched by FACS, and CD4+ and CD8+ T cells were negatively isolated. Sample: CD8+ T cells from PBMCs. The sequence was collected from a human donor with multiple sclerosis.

CDR3 amino acids: CASSSRGGLDEQYF. CDR3 bases: TGTGCCAGCAGCTCCCGGGGGGGGTTGGACGAGCAGTACTTC. The V call is TRBV7-9, the J call TRBJ2-7, with TRBD2 matching over 8 bases. The junction had 7 bases not matched to a gene; V was cut back by 4 bases and J by 5 bases. This CDR3 region has 14 residues. The germline V gene encodes CDR1 SEHNR and CDR2 FQNEAQ (reference sequence).